This record concerns one T cell receptor (beta chain) sequence. Seattle cases were enrolled at active infection and followed longitudinally. The data stem from a study of blood T cell repertoires in COVID-19. Whole-study context: The origin of the acute and convalescent COVID-19 samples was the United States, Italy and Spain. PBMCs, B-cell-depleted T cells, or T cells provided the cDNA or gDNA that made up the material.

Germline V gene lookup returns CDR1 SGDLS and CDR2 YYNGEE. The V and J ends lost 4 bases and 7 bases respectively, with 15 bases between them. The CDR3 runs 15 residues. Sequencing used immunoSEQ multiplex PCR; TCRdb keeps in-frame clones, though not all of them. The sample comprises 97,000 or so clones, around 90% of which are singletons, and approximately 5.4% rests with the top ten. The source material was peripheral blood. The chain combines TRBV9 with TRBJ1-6; tentative D call: TRBD1 (6 bases). This sequence originates from a woman between 50 and 59 years old with COVID-19, enrolled during active disease. The CDR3 loop is CASSSQQGPNSPLHF. CDR3 DNA: TGTGCCAGCAGCTCTCAACAGGGTCCAAATTCACCCCTCCACTTT.